The rows below give T cell receptor beta chains drawn from one sample of a study of blood T cell repertoires in COVID-19. The method was immunoSEQ multiplex PCR; TCRdb's version includes in-frame clones alone and lacks a portion of them. The top ten hold 2.5% to 3.5% of the sample, which has 97,000 or so clones, 85% to 90% seen once. Sequenced: peripheral blood. The origin of the receptors is a man aged 50-60 years with active or convalescent COVID-19. CDR3s include the opening cysteine and the closing phenylalanine or tryptophan. The order of the fields is V gene, J gene, clone size, D gene, CDR3 DNA, CDR3 protein. The D gene is left open where the match is weak. Where a row states a size, it is once, few, many or the class of an expanded clone; other rows omit it.

v_gene: TRBV18; j_gene: TRBJ1-4; abundance: -; d_gene: TRBD1; CDR3nt: TGTGCCAGCTCACCACTGGGACAGAGAAATGAAAAACTGTTTTTT; CDR3aa: CASSPLGQRNEKLFF
v_gene: TRBV5-1; j_gene: TRBJ2-3; abundance: once; d_gene: TRBD2; CDR3nt: TGCGCCAGCAGCTCGCCCGGGACTAGCGGGGGGGCCGGAGATACGCAGTATTTT; CDR3aa: CASSSPGTSGGAGDTQYF
v_gene: TRBV11-3; j_gene: TRBJ2-7; abundance: -; d_gene: -; CDR3nt: TGTGCCAGCAGCTTTCAGGTGAGGACACCGACCTACGAGCAGTACTTC; CDR3aa: CASSFQVRTPTYEQYF
v_gene: TRBV11-3; j_gene: TRBJ2-2; abundance: -; d_gene: -; CDR3nt: TGTGCCAGCAGCCCCGGTACCACCGGGGAGCTGTTTTTT; CDR3aa: CASSPGTTGELFF
v_gene: TRBV25-1; j_gene: TRBJ1-3; abundance: -; d_gene: TRBD1; CDR3nt: TGTGCCAGCAGTGCGGGACAGCACTCTGGAAACACCATATATTTT; CDR3aa: CASSAGQHSGNTIYF
v_gene: TRBV27; j_gene: TRBJ1-1; abundance: -; d_gene: TRBD1; CDR3nt: TGTGCCAGCAGTTTTAACGACAGGGGGGAGAACACTGAAGCTTTCTTT; CDR3aa: CASSFNDRGENTEAFF
v_gene: TRBV12-3/TRBV12-4; j_gene: TRBJ1-2; abundance: -; d_gene: -; CDR3nt: TGTGCCAGCACCCCAGGGTGGGACTATGGCTACACCTTC; CDR3aa: CASTPGWDYGYTF
v_gene: TRBV19; j_gene: TRBJ2-3; abundance: once; d_gene: TRBD2; CDR3nt: TGTGCCAGTAGTATGGCTAGCGGGGATGTTAATACGCAGTATTTT; CDR3aa: CASSMASGDVNTQYF
v_gene: TRBV18; j_gene: TRBJ2-1; abundance: -; d_gene: TRBD1; CDR3nt: TGTGCCAGCTCACCACAGACAGGGGGCAATGAGCAGTTCTTC; CDR3aa: CASSPQTGGNEQFF
v_gene: TRBV19; j_gene: TRBJ2-3; abundance: -; d_gene: -; CDR3nt: TGTGCCAGTAAATCGGGGTGGAGCGGGTACACAGATACGCAGTATTTT; CDR3aa: CASKSGWSGYTDTQYF
v_gene: TRBV7-2; j_gene: TRBJ2-3; abundance: -; d_gene: -; CDR3nt: TGTGCCAGCAGCGGGGATTATGGACTGGATTACACAGATACGCAGTATTTT; CDR3aa: CASSGDYGLDYTDTQYF
v_gene: TRBV12-5; j_gene: TRBJ2-1; abundance: -; d_gene: TRBD2; CDR3nt: TGTGCTAGTGGCACCACAACGACTAGCGGGGGGACCTACAATGAGCAGTTCTTC; CDR3aa: CASGTTTTSGGTYNEQFF
v_gene: TRBV6-5; j_gene: TRBJ2-2; abundance: -; d_gene: -; CDR3nt: TGTGCCAGCTCGCGAGACGTTGGAACGGGCGGGGAGCTGTTTTTT; CDR3aa: CASSRDVGTGGELFF
v_gene: TRBV9; j_gene: TRBJ2-1; abundance: once; d_gene: TRBD2; CDR3nt: TGTGCCAGCAGCGTGACTAGCGGGGGTTACAATGAGCAGTTCTTC; CDR3aa: CASSVTSGGYNEQFF
v_gene: TRBV30; j_gene: TRBJ1-5; abundance: -; d_gene: -; CDR3nt: TGTGCCTGGAGTGATCAGGGGAATCAGCCCCAGCATTTT; CDR3aa: CAWSDQGNQPQHF
v_gene: TRBV28; j_gene: TRBJ1-6; abundance: -; d_gene: -; CDR3nt: TGTGCCAGCCGGACAGTTGGGAGCTCCTATAATTCACCCCTCCACTTT; CDR3aa: CASRTVGSSYNSPLHF
v_gene: TRBV4-1; j_gene: TRBJ1-6; abundance: -; d_gene: -; CDR3nt: TGCGCCAGCAGCCAAGTTCCGGGGAATTCACCCCTCCACTTT; CDR3aa: CASSQVPGNSPLHF
v_gene: TRBV5-8; j_gene: TRBJ1-5; abundance: -; d_gene: -; CDR3nt: TGTGCCAGCAGCTTGCGGAGGGGCTTTGGATGGAGCAATCAGCCCCAGCATTTT; CDR3aa: CASSLRRGFGWSNQPQHF
v_gene: TRBV13; j_gene: TRBJ1-6; abundance: once; d_gene: -; CDR3nt: TGTGCCAGCACTTCCTCCTCCATATTACAGGGCTCCTATAATTCACCCCTCCACTTT; CDR3aa: CASTSSSILQGSYNSPLHF
v_gene: TRBV6-5; j_gene: TRBJ2-1; abundance: -; d_gene: TRBD2; CDR3nt: TGTGCCAGCAGGGTGGGACTAGCGGACACTGAGCAGTTCTTC; CDR3aa: CASRVGLADTEQFF
v_gene: TRBV19; j_gene: TRBJ1-4; abundance: -; d_gene: -; CDR3nt: TGTGCCAGACAGGGCCTGGTTCCTGAAAAACTGTTTTTT; CDR3aa: CARQGLVPEKLFF
v_gene: TRBV9; j_gene: TRBJ1-4; abundance: -; d_gene: -; CDR3nt: TGTGCCAGCAGCGTCCACAGGGAAATGGAAAAACTGTTTTTT; CDR3aa: CASSVHREMEKLFF
v_gene: TRBV5-1; j_gene: TRBJ1-3; abundance: -; d_gene: -; CDR3nt: TGCGCCAGCAGCTTGTCGTCGGGAACGGGAAACATCATATATTTT; CDR3aa: CASSLSSGTGNIIYF
v_gene: TRBV7-2; j_gene: TRBJ1-5; abundance: -; d_gene: TRBD1; CDR3nt: TGTGCCAGCACTCGACAGGGGGCATATCAGCCCCAGCATTTT; CDR3aa: CASTRQGAYQPQHF
v_gene: TRBV27; j_gene: TRBJ2-3; abundance: -; d_gene: TRBD1; CDR3nt: TGTGCCAGCAGACAAGGGACAGCGTTCACAGATACGCAGTATTTT; CDR3aa: CASRQGTAFTDTQYF
v_gene: TRBV7-2; j_gene: TRBJ2-3; abundance: once; d_gene: TRBD2; CDR3nt: TGTGCCAGCAGCACTAGCGGGGGTGGCACAGATACGCAGTATTTT; CDR3aa: CASSTSGGGTDTQYF
v_gene: TRBV21-1; j_gene: TRBJ2-4; abundance: -; d_gene: -; CDR3nt: TGTGCCAGCAGCAATAGGGTGTCTTCGGGATCCAAAAACATTCAGTACTTC; CDR3aa: CASSNRVSSGSKNIQYF